This T cell receptor beta chain appears in the sequencing data of a study of CD4 T cells in relation to SARS-CoV-2 and coronaviruses. CD4+ T cells from unexposed donors were obtained before the COVID-19 pandemic (2011-2018). The cells were cultured for over eight days before CD4+ T cells were isolated. This clone was observed a handful of times. No antigen is known for it. The CDR3 has 11 residues. V was trimmed by 7 bases and J by 4 bases, leaving 10 bases between them. Looked up from germline, CDR1 is DFQATT and CDR2 is SNEGSKA (reference sequence). TCRdb's copy holds only in-frame clones and misses some; the assay was immunoSEQ multiplex PCR. This sample has about 23,000 clones, with 76% found just once.

This clonotype was sampled from a human donor in good health. The sequenced material came from CD4+ T cells from PBMCs, cultured in vitro. This chain links TRBV20-1 with TRBJ1-2, with D possibly matching TRBD1 (6 bases). The CDR3 here is CSVSDSYGYTF. CDR3 DNA sequence: TGCAGTGTCTCGGACAGCTATGGCTACACCTTC.